This TCR beta chain appears in the sequencing data of a study of OX40 agonist ivuxolimab in advanced cancers. Study summary: Prior checkpoint blockade (anti-PD-1, anti-PD-L1 or anti-CTLA-4) was permitted; around 37% had it.

General study findings and limits: The specificity for antigen of the expanded peripheral T cells was not determined.

Sequencing was performed with immunoSEQ multiplex PCR; in TCRdb, only in-frame clones are kept and a portion is missing. The sample lists over 80,000 clones; just over 90% were seen once. In this sample, this clone turned up once. Its antigen is currently unknown. Germline V gives CDR1 SGHVS, CDR2 FNYEAQ. The J segment lost 0 bases and the V segment lost 5 bases, leaving 3 bases of the junction unmatched. CDR3 size: 15 residues. The source material was CD4+ or CD8+ T cells sorted from blood, sampled in a trial of the OX40 agonist ivuxolimab. This clonotype was obtained from an adult with an advanced solid tumor such as melanoma, head and neck, liver or kidney cancer. The chain has TRBV7-6 and TRBJ2-2, with TRBD1 matching 7 bases. The CDR3 is CASSPDRTNTGELFF. As DNA, the CDR3 is TGTGCCAGCAGCCCGGACAGGACGAACACCGGGGAGCTGTTTTTT.